This T cell receptor beta chain was obtained from a study of patients and donors after allogeneic stem cell transplantation. TCRdb reprocessed the RT-PCR reads via MiXCR and lists one record per CDR3 protein. The table records tens of thousands of distinct CDR3 sequences, more than 25% of them present only once. V was shortened by 4 bases and J by 3 bases, with 11 bases between the two germline ends. CDR3 size: 13 residues. Looked up from germline, CDR1 is SGHKS and CDR2 is YYEKEE (reference sequence). This chain uses TRBV5-5 with TRBJ2-7; D gene unclear. The sequencing sample was made of blood, either unsorted or a sorted T cell fraction (not recorded which). This TCR derives from a human donor who was either an allogeneic HSCT recipient or a stem cell or donor lymphocyte infusion donor (not recorded which). It is not recorded whose cells these are; they may come from a transplant donor. CDR3 in DNA: TGTGCCAGCAGCCTGGGAATAAGCTACGAGCAGTACTTC. Translating gives CASSLGISYEQYF.